This T cell receptor (beta chain) came from a study of beta chain features in type 1 diabetes. General observations from the study: Any HLA effect on TCRB rearrangement was left unresolved by small sub-analyses.

Trimming took off 4 bases at V and 3 bases at J, with 6 bases between the two ends. Germline values: CDR1 LNHDA, CDR2 SQIVND (reference sequence). The CDR3 runs to 13 residues. About this clone itself: The antigen remains undetermined.

Sorted populations all exceeded 95% purity. Reverse transcription of all isolated RNA meant that expressed TCRB transcripts were sequenced. Method: immunoSEQ multiplex PCR; TCRdb's copy keeps in-frame clones and lacks some. The table records 300,000 or so clones, 8% of them present only once. This receptor was taken from a woman aged 18-29 years in good health. Sequenced material: central memory CD4+ T cells from blood. V gene TRBV19 combines with J gene TRBJ2-2; D not resolved. The CDR3 reads CASSRWDTGELFF. CDR3 nucleotide sequence: TGTGCCAGTAGTAGGTGGGACACCGGGGAGCTGTTTTTT.